These 2 T cell receptor beta chains were all obtained from the same sample, sequenced in a study of blood T cell repertoires in COVID-19. Libraries were prepared by immunoSEQ multiplex PCR; TCRdb keeps only in-frame clonotypes and omits some of them. This sample carries about 74,000 clones, more than 75% of them seen once, and the ten largest clones take around 1.6%. Input material: peripheral blood. The receptors were sampled from a middle-aged man with acute or convalescent COVID-19.

The gene calls are TRBV4-1 and TRBJ2-1; maybe TRBD1 (6 bases). V was shortened by 1 base and J by 2 bases, with 9 bases between the two germline ends. The CDR3 extends over 15 amino acids. From germline, CDR1 is MGHRA and CDR2 YSYEKL. The CDR3 here is CASSQVDSPYNEQFF. As DNA, the CDR3 is TGCGCCAGCAGCCAAGTGGACAGTCCCTACAATGAGCAGTTCTTC.

The chain has TRBV4-2 and TRBJ2-5; 11 bases align to TRBD2. The CDR3 is 15 amino acids. J was trimmed by 3 bases and V by 3 bases; bases with no gene match: 3. Germline loops: CDR1 LGHNA, CDR2 YNFKEQ. The CDR3 here is CASSQTGLAEETQYF. The CDR3 coding sequence is TGTGCCAGCAGCCAGACGGGACTAGCGGAAGAGACCCAGTACTTC.